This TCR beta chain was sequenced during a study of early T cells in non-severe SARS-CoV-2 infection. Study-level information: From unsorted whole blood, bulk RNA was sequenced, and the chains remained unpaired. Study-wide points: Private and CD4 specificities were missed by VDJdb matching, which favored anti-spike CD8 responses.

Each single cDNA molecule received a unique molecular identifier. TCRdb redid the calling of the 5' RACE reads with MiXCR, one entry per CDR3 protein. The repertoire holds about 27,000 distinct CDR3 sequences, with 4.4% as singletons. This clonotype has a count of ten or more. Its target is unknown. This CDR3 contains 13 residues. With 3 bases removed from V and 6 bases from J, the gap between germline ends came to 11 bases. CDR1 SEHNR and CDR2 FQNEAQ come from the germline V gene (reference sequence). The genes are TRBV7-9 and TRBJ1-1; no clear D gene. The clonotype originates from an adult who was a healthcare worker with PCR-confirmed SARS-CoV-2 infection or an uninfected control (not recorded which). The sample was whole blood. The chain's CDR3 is CASSLEGFSEAFF. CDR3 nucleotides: TGTGCCAGCAGCTTGGAAGGATTCTCTGAAGCTTTCTTT.